The TCR beta chain under discussion was sequenced for a study of PD-1 blockade in classical Hodgkin lymphoma. Background on the study: Every 2 weeks, patients got 3 mg/kg intravenous nivolumab.

V was clipped by 4 bases and J by 5 bases, with 13 bases between them. The CDR3 is made up of 15 amino acids. Germline CDR1 reads SGHRS; CDR2 reads YFSETQ. Documented time point: cycle 4 day 1 (C4D1), after 6 weeks of nivolumab. Every patient relapsed after autologous stem cell transplantation, and brentuximab vedotin exposure varied. The assay was immunoSEQ multiplex PCR, and TCRdb's table has in-frame clones only and misses some. Of tens of thousands of clones detected, over 75% appear once; the ten largest clones hold under 20%. With regard to this clone: Antigen: not known.

Broader study findings: Complete responders possessed baseline diversity comparable to newly diagnosed patients. Healthy donors reportedly exceeded newly diagnosed patients in baseline TCR diversity. Some patients started nivolumab under 1 year after ASCT, and they were excluded.

The sequence came from a human donor with classical Hodgkin lymphoma. The source was peripheral blood mononuclear cells (PBMCs), collected before the fourth cycle of nivolumab. This rearrangement joins TRBV5-1 to TRBJ1-6; D uncertain. In DNA, the CDR3 is TGCGCCAGCAGCCTCCAGTTGGAAAATAATTCACCCCTCCACTTT. Residues: CASSLQLENNSPLHF.